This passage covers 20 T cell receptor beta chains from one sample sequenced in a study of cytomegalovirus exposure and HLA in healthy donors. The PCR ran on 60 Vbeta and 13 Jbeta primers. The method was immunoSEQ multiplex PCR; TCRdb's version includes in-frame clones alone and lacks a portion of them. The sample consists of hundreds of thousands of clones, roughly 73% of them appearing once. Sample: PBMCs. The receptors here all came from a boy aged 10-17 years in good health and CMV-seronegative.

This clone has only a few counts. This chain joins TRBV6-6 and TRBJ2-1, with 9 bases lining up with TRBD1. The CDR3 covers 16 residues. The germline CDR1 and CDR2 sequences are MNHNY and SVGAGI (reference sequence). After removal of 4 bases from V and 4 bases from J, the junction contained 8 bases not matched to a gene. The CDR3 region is CASSLVWDRVYNEQFF. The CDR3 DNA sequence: TGTGCCAGCAGTTTGGTATGGGACAGGGTATACAATGAGCAGTTCTTC.

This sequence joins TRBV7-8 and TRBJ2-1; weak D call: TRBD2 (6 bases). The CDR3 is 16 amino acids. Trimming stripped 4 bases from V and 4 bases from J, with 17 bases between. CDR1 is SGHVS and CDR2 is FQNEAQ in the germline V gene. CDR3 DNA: TGTGCCAGCAGCTCGCTGGGACTCCTCACTTACAATGAGCAGTTCTTC. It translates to CASSSLGLLTYNEQFF.

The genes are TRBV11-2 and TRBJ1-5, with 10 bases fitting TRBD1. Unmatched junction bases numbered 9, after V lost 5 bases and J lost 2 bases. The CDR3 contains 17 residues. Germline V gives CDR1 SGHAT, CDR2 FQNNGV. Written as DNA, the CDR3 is TGTGCCAGCAGCCTCCGGGACAGGGGCTACGGCAATCAGCCCCAGCATTTT. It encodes CASSLRDRGYGNQPQHF.

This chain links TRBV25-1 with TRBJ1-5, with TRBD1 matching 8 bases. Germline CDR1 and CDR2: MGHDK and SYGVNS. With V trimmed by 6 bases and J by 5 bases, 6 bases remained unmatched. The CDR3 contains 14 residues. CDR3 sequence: CASSEDRVDQPQHF. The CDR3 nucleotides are TGTGCCAGCAGCGAGGACAGGGTGGATCAGCCCCAGCATTTT.

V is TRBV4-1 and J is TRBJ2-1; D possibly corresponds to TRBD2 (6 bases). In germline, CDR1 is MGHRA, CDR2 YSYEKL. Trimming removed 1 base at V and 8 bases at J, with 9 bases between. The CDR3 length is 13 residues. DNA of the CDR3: TGCGCCAGCAGCCAAGCACCGGGGGATGAGCAGTTCTTC. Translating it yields CASSQAPGDEQFF.

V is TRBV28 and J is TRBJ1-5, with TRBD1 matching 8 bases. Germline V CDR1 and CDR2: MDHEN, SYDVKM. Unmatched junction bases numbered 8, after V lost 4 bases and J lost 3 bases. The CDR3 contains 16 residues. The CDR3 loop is CASSSRWDRINQPQHF. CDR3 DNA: TGTGCCAGCAGTTCGCGATGGGACAGGATCAATCAGCCCCAGCATTTT.

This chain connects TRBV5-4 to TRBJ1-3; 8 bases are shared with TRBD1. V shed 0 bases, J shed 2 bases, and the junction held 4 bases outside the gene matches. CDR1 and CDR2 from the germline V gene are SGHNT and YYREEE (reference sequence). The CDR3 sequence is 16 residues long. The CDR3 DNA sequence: TGTGCCAGCAGCTTGGAGCCAGGGGGCACTGGAAACACCATATATTTT. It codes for CASSLEPGGTGNTIYF.

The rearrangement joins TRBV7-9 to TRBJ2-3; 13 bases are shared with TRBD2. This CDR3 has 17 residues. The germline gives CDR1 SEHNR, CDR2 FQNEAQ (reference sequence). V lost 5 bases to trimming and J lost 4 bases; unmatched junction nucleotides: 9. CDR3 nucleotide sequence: TGTGCCAGCAGCCCGGGGACTAGCGGGACGGGCGCAGATACGCAGTATTTT. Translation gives CASSPGTSGTGADTQYF.

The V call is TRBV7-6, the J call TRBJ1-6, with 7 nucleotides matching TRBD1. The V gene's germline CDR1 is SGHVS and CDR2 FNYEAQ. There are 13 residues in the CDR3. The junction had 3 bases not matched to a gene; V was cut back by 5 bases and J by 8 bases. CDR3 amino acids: CASSTGVHSPLHF. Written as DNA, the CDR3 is TGTGCCAGCAGCACAGGGGTCCATTCACCCCTCCACTTT. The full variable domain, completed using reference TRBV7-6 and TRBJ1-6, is GAGVSQSPRYKVTKRGQDVALRCDPISGHVSLYWYRQALGQGPEFLTYFNYEAQQDKSGLPNDRFSAERPEGSISTLTIQRTEQRDSAMYRCASSTGVHSPLHFGNGTRLTVT.

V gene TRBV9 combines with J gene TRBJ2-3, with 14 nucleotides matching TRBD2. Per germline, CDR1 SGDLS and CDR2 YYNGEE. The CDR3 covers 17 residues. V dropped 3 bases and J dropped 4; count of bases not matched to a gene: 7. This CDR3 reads CASSGTSGRWGSDTQYF. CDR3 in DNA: TGTGCCAGCAGCGGGACTAGCGGGAGGTGGGGATCAGATACGCAGTATTTT.

This CDR3 is CSVETGGGDQPQHF. CDR3 DNA: TGCAGCGTTGAAACAGGGGGCGGCGATCAGCCCCAGCATTTT. This chain connects TRBV29-1 to TRBJ1-5, with 9 positions matching TRBD1. The CDR3 covers 14 residues. V was clipped by 2 bases and J by 5 bases; unmatched bases: 4. CDR1 is SQVTM, CDR2 ANQGSEA, per germline.

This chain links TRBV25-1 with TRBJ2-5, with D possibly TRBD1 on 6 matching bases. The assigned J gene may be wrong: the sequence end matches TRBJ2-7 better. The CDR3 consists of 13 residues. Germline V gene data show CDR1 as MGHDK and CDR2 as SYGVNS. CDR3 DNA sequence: TGTGCCAGCAGTTGGGGGCCTTCCCGCGAGCAGTACTTC. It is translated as CASSWGPSREQYF.

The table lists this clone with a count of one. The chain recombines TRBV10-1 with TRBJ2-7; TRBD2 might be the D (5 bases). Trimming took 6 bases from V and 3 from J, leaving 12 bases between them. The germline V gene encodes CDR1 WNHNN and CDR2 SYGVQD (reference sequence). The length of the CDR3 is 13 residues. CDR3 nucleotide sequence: TGCGCCAGCAGCGACGGGATAAGCTACGAGCAGTACTTC. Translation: CASSDGISYEQYF.

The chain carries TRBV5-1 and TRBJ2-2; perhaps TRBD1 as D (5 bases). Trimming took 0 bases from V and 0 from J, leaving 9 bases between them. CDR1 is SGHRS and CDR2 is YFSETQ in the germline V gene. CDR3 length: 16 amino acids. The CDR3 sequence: CASSLARAANTGELFF. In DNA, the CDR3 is TGCGCCAGCAGCTTGGCCAGGGCTGCGAACACCGGGGAGCTGTTTTTT.

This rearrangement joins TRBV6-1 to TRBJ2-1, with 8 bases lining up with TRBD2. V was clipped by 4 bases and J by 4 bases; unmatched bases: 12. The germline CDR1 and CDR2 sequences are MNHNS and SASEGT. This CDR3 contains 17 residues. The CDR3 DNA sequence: TGTGCCAGCAGTGGTAGAGAACGGTTAGCGGGATACAATGAGCAGTTCTTC. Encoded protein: CASSGRERLAGYNEQFF.

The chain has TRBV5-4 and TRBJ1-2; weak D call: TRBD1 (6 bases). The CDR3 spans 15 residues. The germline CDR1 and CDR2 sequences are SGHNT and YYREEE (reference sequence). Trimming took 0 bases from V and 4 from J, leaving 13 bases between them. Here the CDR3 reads CASSLDRAKTYGYTF. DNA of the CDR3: TGTGCCAGCAGCTTGGACAGGGCGAAAACCTATGGCTACACCTTC.

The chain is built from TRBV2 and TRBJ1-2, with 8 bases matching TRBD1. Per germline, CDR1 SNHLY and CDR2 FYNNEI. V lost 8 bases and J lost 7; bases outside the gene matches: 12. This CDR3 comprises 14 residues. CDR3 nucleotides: TGTGCCAGCCCCCGCGGACAGGGAATGAGTGGCTACACCTTC. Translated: CASPRGQGMSGYTF.

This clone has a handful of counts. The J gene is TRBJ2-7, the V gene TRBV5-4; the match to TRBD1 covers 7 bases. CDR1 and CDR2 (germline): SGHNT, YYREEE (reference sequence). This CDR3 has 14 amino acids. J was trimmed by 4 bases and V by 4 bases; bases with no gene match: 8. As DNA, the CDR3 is TGTGCCAGCAGCACGTGGGACAGTAAGTACGAGCAGTACTTC. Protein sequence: CASSTWDSKYEQYF.

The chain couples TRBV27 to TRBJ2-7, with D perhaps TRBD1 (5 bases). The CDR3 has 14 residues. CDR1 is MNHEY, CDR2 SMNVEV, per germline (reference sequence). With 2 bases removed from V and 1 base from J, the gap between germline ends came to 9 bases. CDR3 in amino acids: CASSLQGRSYEQYF. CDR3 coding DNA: TGTGCCAGCAGTTTACAGGGAAGGTCCTACGAGCAGTACTTC.

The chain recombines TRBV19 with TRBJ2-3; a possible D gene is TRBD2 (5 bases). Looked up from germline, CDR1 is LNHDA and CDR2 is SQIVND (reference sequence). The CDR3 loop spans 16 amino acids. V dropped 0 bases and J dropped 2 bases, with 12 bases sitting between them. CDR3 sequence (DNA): TGTGCCAGTAGTATAGATCCTAGCTCTCTCACAGATACGCAGTATTTT. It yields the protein CASSIDPSSLTDTQYF.